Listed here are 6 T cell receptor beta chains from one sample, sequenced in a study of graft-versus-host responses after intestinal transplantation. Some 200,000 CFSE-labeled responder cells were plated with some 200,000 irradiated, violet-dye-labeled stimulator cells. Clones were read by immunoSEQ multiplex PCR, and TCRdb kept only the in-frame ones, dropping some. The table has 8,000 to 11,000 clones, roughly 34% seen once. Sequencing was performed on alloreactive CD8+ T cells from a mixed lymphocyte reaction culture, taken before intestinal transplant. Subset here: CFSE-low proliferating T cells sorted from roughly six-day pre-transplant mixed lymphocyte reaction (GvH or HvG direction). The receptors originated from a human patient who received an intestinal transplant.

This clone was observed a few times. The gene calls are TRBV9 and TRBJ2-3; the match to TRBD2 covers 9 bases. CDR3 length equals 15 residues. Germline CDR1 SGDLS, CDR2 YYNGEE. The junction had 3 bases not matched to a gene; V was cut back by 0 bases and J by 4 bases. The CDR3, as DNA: TGTGCCAGCAGCGTAGAAGCGGGAGGTTCAGATACGCAGTATTTT. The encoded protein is CASSVEAGGSDTQYF.

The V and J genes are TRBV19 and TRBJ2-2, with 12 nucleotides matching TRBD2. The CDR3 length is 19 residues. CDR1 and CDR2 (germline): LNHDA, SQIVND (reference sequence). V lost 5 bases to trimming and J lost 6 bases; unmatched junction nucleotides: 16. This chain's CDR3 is CASSSFLLTSGSTAGELFF. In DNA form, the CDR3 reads TGTGCCAGTAGTTCCTTCCTCCTGACTAGCGGGAGTACTGCCGGGGAGCTGTTTTTT.

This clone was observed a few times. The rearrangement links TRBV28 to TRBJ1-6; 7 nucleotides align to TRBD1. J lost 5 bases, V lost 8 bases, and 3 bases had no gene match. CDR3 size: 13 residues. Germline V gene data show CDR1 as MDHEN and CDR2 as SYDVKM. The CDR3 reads CASLDRDNSPLHF. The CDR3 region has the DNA TGTGCCAGCCTAGACAGGGATAATTCACCCCTCCACTTT.

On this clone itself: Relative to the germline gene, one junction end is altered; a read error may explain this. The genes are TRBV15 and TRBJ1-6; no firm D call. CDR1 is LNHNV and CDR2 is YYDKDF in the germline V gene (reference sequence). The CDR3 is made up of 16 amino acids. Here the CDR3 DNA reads TGTGCCGCCAGCAGAGTAATGGAGGTCTTTGGCTCACCCCTCCACTTT. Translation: CAASRVMEVFGSPLHF. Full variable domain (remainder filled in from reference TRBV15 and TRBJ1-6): DAMVIQNPRYQVTQFGKPVTLSCSQTLNHNVMYWYQQKSSQAPKLLFHYYDKDFNNEADTPDNFQSRRPNTSFCFLDIRSPGLGDTAMYLCAASRVMEVFGSPLHFGNGTRLTVT.

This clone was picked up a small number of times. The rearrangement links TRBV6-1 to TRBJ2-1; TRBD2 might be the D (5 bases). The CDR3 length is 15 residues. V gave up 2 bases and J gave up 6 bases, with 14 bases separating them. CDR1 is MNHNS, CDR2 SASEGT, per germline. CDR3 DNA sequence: TGTGCCAGCAGTGAATATCCTAGCTCTGGCAATGAGCAGTTCTTC. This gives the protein CASSEYPSSGNEQFF.

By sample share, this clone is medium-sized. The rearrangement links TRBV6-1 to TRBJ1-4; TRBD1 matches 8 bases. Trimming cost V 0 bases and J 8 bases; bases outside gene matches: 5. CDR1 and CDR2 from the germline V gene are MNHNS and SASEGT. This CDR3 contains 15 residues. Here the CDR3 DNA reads TGTGCCAGCAGTGAAGCCCCCGGGACAGGAGAAAAACTGTTTTTT. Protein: CASSEAPGTGEKLFF.